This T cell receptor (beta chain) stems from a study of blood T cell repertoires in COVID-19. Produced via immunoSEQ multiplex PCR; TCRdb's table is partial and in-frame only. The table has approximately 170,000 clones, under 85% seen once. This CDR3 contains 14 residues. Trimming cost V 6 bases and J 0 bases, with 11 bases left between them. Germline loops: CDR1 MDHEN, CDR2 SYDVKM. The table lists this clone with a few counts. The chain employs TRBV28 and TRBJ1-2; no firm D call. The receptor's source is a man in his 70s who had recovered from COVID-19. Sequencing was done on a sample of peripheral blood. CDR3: CASRTPQANYGYTF. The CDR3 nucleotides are TGTGCCAGCAGAACACCACAAGCTAACTATGGCTACACCTTC.